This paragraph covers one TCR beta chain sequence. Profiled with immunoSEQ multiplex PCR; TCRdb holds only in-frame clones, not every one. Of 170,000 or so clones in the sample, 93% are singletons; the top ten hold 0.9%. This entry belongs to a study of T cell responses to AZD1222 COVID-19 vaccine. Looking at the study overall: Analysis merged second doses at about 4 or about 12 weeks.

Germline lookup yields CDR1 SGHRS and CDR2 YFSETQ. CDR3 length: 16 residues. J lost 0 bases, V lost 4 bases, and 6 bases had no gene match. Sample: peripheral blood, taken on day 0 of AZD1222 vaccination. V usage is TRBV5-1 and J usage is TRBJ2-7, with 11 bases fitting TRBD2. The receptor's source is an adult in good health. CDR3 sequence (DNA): TGCGCCAGCAGCACCGGGACTAGCGGAAGCTCCTACGAGCAGTACTTC. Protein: CASSTGTSGSSYEQYF.